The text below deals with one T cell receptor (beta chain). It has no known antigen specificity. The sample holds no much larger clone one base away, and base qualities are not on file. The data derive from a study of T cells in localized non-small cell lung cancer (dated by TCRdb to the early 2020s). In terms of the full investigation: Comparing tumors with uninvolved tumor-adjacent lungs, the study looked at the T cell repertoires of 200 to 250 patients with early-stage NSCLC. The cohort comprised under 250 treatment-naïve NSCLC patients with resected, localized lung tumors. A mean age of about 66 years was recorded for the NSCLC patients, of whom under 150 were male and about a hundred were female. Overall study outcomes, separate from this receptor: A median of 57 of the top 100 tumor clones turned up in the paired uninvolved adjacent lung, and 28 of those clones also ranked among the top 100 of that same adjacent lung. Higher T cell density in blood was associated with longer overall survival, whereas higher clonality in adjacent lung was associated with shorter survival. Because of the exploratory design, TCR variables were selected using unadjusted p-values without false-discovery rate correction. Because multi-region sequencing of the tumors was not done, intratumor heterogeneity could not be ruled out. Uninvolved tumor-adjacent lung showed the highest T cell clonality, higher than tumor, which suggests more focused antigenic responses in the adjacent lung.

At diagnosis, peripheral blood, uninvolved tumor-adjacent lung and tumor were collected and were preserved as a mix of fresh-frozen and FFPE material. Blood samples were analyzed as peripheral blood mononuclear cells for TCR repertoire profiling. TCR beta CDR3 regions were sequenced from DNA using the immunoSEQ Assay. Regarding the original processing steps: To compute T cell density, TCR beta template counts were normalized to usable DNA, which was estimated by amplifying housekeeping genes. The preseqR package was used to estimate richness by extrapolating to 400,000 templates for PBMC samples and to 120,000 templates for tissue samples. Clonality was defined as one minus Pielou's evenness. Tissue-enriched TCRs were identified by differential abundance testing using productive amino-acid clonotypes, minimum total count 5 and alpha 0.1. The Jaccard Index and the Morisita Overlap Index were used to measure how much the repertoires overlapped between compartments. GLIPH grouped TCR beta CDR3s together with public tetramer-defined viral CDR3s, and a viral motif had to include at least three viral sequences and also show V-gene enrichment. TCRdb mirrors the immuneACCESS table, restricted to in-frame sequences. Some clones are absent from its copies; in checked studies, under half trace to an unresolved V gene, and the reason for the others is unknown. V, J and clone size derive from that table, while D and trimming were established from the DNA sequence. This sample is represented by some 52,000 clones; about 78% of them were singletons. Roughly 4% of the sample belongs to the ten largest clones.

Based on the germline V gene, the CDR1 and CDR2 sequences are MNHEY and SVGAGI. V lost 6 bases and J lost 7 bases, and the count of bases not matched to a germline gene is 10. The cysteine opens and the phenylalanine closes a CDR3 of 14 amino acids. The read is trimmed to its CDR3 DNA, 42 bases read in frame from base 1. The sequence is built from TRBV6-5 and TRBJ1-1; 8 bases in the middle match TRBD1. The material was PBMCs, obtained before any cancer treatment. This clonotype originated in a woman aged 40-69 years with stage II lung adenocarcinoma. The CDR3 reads CASRALQGASEAFF. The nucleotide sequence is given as TGTGCCAGCAGAGCACTTCAGGGGGCAAGTGAAGCTTTCTTT.